This T cell receptor beta chain was sequenced in a study of beta chain features in type 1 diabetes. CDR3 length: 14 residues. V lost 0 bases and J lost 0, with 9 bases in between. In germline, CDR1 is GTSNPN, CDR2 SVGIG (reference sequence). Study results and limitations: The naive, central memory and Treg TCRB repertoires showed an apparent similarity that was greater among patients than among healthy donors. TCRB CDR3s were moderately but significantly shorter in Type 1 diabetes patients in all four CD4+ subsets.

Remarks on this clone: Its target is not known.

Averaging about 116 mL, one heparinised blood draw was given by each donor. Sorting gave populations that all exceeded 98% purity. Investigators reverse transcribed all isolated RNA, so they sequenced expressed TCRB transcripts. Naive, central memory and regulatory T cell samples averaged roughly 3.8 million reads. Data came from immunoSEQ multiplex PCR; TCRdb stores just in-frame clones and leaves some out. The table has some 640,000 clones, around 15% seen once. The sequenced sample consisted of naive CD4+ T cells from blood. The rearrangement links TRBV30 to TRBJ2-7, with D perhaps TRBD2 (6 bases). This receptor was taken from a man in his late teens or twenties with type 1 diabetes. The CDR3 region is CAWSVGGVSYEQYF. The DNA of the CDR3 is TGTGCCTGGAGTGTAGGAGGGGTCTCCTACGAGCAGTACTTC.